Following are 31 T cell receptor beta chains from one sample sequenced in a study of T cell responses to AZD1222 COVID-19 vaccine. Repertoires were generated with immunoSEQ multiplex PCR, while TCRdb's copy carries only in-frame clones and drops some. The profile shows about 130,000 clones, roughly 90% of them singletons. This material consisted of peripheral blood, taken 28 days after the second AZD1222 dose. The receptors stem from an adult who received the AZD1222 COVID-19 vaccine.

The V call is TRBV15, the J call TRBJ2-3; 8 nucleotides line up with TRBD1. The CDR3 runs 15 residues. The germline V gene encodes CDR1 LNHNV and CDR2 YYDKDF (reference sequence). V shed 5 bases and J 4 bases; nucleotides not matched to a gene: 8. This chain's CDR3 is CATSARQGYADTQYF. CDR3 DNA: TGTGCCACCAGCGCGCGACAGGGGTACGCAGATACGCAGTATTTT.

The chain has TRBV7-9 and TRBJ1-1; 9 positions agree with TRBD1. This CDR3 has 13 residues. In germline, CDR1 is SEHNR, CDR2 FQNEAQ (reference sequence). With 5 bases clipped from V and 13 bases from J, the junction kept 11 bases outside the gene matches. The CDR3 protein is CASSITGTGLVFF. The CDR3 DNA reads TGTGCCAGCAGCATAACCGGGACAGGGTTGGTTTTCTTT.

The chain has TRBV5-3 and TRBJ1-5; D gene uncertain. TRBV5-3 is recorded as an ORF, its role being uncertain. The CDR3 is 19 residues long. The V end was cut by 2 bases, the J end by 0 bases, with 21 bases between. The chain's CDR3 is CARSFARTVPRISNQPQHF. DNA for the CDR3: TGTGCCAGAAGCTTCGCTAGGACGGTCCCCCGTATTAGCAATCAGCCCCAGCATTTT.

The DNA for the CDR3 is TGTGCCAGCAGTTTAGAAGGTTCGAGCTCCTACAATGAGCAGTTCTTC. Translating gives CASSLEGSSSYNEQFF. This chain joins TRBV28 and TRBJ2-1; D not certain. CDR3 length: 16 residues. From germline, CDR1 is MDHEN and CDR2 SYDVKM. V dropped 2 bases and J dropped 0 bases, with 11 bases sitting between them. The variable domain in full, completed from reference TRBV28 and TRBJ2-1, reads DVKVTQSSRYLVKRTGEKVFLECVQDMDHENMFWYRQDPGLGLRLIYFSYDVKMKEKGDIPEGYSVSREKKERFSLILESASTNQTSMYLCASSLEGSSSYNEQFFGPGTRLTVL.

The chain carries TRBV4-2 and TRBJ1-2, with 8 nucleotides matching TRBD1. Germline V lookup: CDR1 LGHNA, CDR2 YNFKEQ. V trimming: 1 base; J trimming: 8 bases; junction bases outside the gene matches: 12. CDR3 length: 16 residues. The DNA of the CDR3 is TGTGCCAGCAGCCAAGGCGGGACAGGTCAACTAGAGGGCTACACCTTC. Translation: CASSQGGTGQLEGYTF.

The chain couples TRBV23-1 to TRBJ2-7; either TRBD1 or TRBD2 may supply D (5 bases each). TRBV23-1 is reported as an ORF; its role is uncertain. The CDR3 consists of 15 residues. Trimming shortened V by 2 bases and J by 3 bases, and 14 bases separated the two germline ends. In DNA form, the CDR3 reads TGCGCCAGCAGTCAAAACGGGGCTTTTCACTACGAGCAGTACTTC. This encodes CASSQNGAFHYEQYF.

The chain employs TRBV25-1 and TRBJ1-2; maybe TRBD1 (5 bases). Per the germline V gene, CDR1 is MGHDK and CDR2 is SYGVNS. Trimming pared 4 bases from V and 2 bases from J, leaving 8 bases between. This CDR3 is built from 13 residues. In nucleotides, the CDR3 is TGTGCCAGCAGTGGACAGCAAAACTATGGCTACACCTTC. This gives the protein CASSGQQNYGYTF.

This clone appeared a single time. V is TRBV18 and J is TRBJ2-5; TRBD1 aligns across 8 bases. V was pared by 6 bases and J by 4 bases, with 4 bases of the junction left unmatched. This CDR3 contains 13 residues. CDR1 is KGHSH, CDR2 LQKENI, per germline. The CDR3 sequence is CASSGDRRETQYF. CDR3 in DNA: TGTGCCAGCTCCGGGGACAGGAGAGAGACCCAGTACTTC.

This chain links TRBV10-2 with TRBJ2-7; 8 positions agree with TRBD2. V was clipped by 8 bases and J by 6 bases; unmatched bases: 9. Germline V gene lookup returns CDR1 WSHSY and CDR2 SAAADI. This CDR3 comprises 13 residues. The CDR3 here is CASRGPGGAEQYF. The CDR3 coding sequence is TGCGCCAGCCGAGGGCCCGGGGGGGCCGAGCAGTACTTC.

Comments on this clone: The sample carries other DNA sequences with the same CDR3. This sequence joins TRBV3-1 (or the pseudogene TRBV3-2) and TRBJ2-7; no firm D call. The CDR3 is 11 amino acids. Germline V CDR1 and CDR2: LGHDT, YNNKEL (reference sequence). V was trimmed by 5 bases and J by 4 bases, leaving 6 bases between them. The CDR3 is CASSLGYEQYF. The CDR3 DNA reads TGTGCCAGCAGCTTGGGTTACGAGCAGTACTTC.

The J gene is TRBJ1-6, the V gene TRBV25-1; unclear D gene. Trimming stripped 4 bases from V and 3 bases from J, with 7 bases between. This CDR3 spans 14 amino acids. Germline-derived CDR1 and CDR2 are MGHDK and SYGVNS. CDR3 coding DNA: TGTGCCAGCAGTGGGCAAAGCTATAATTCACCCCTCCACTTT. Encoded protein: CASSGQSYNSPLHF.

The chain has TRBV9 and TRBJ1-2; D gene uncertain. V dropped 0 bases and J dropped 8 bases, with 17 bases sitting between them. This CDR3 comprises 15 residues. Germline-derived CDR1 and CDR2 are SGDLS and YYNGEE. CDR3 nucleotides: TGTGCCAGCAGCGTAGCAGAAGACACCATCGGCGGCTACACCTTC. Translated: CASSVAEDTIGGYTF.

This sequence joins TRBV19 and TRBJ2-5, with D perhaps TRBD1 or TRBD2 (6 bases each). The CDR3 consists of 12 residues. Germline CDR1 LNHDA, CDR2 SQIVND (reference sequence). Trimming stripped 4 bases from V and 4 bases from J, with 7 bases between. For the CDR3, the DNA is TGTGCCAGTAGTAGGGGGGCAGAGACCCAGTACTTC. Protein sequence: CASSRGAETQYF.

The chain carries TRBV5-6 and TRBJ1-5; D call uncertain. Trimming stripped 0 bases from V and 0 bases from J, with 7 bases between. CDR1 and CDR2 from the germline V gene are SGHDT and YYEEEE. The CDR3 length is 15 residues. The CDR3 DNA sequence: TGTGCCAGCAGCTTGGCGGCGACTAGCAATCAGCCCCAGCATTTT. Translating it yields CASSLAATSNQPQHF.

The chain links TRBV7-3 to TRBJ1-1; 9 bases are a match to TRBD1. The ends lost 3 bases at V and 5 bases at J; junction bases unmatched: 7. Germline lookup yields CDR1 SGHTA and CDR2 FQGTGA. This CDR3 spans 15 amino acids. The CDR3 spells CASSFSGQGGTEAFF. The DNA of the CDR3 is TGTGCCAGCAGCTTCTCGGGACAGGGTGGAACTGAAGCTTTCTTT.

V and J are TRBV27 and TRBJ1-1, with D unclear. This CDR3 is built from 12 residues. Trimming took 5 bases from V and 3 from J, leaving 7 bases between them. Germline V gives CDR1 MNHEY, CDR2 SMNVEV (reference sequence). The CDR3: CASSPVHTEAFF. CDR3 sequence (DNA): TGTGCCAGCAGTCCGGTTCACACTGAAGCTTTCTTT.

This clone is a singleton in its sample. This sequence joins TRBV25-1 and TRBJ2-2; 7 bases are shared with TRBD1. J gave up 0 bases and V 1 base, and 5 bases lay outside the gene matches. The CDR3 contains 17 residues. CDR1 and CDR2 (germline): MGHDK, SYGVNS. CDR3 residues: CASSEWSGTANTGELFF. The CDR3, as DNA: TGTGCCAGCAGTGAATGGTCCGGGACAGCGAACACCGGGGAGCTGTTTTTT.

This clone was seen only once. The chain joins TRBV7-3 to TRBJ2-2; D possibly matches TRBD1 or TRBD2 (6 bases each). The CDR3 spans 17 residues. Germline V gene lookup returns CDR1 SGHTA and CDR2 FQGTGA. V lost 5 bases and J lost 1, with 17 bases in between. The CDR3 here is CASSQTGGSQNTGELFF. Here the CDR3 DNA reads TGTGCCAGCAGCCAGACCGGGGGCTCACAGAACACCGGGGAGCTGTTTTTT.

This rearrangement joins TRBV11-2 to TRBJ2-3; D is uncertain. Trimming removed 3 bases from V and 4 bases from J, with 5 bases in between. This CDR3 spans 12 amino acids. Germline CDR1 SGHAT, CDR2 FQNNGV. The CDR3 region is CASSFGADTQYF. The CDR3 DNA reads TGTGCCAGCAGCTTTGGGGCAGATACGCAGTATTTT.

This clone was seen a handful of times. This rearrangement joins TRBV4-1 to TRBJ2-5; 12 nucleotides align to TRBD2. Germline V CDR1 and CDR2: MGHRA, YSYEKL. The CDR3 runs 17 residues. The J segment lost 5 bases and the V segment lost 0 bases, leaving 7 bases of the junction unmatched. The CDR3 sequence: CASSQDRRLAGVETQYF. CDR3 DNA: TGCGCCAGCAGCCAAGACCGGAGACTAGCGGGAGTTGAGACCCAGTACTTC.

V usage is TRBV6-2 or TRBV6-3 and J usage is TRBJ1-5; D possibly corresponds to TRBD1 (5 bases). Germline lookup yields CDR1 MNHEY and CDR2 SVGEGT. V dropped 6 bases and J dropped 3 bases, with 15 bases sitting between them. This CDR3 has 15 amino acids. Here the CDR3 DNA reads TGTGCCAGCAGCAGGACCGGGACGGACAATCAGCCCCAGCATTTT. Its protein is CASSRTGTDNQPQHF.

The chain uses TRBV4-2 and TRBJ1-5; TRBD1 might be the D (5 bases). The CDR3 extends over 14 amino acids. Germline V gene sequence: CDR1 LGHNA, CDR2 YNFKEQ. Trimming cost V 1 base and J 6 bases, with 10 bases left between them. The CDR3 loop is CASSQVGEGQPQHF. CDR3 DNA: TGTGCCAGCAGCCAAGTGGGGGAGGGTCAGCCCCAGCATTTT.

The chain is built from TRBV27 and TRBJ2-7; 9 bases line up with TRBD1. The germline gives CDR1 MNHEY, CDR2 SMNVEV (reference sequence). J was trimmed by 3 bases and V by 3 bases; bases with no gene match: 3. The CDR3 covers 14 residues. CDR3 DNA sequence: TGTGCCAGCAGTTTGGGGACAGGGATCTACGAGCAGTACTTC. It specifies CASSLGTGIYEQYF.

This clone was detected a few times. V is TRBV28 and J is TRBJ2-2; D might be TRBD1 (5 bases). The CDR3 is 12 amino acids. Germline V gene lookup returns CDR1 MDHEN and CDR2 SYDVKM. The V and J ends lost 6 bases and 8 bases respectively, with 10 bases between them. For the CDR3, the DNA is TGTGCCAGCAGCACCAGGGCTGGGGAGCTGTTTTTT. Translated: CASSTRAGELFF.

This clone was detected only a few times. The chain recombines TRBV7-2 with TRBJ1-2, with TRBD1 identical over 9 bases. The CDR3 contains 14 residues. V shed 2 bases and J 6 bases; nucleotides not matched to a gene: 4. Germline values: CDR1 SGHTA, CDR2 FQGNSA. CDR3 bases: TGTGCCAGCAGCTTATATGACAGGGGGGATGGCTACACCTTC. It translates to CASSLYDRGDGYTF.

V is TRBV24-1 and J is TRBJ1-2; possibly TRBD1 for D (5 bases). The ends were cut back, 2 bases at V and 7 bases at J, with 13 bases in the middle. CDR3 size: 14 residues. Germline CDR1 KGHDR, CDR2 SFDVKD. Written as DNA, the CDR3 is TGTGCCACCAGTGATTCATCGGGGGAATTTGGCTACACCTTC. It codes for CATSDSSGEFGYTF.

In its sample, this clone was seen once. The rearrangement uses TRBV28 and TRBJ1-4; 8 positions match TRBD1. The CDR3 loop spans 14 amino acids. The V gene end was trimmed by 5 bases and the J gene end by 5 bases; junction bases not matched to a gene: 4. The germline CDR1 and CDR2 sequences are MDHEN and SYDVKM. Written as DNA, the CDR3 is TGTGCCAGCAGTAACAGGGGGATGAATGAAAAACTGTTTTTT. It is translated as CASSNRGMNEKLFF.

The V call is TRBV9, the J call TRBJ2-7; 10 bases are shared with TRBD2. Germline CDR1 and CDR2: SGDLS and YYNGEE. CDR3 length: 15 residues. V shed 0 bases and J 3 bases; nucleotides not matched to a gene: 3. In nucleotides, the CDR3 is TGTGCCAGCAGCGTAGAGGCTAGCGGGAGCTACGAGCAGTACTTC. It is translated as CASSVEASGSYEQYF.

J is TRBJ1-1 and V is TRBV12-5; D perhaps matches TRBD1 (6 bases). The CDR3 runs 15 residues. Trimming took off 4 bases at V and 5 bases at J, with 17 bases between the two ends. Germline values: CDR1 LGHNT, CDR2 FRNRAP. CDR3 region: CASGYRQVQGTEAFF. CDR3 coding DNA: TGTGCTAGTGGTTACCGACAGGTTCAGGGGACTGAAGCTTTCTTT.

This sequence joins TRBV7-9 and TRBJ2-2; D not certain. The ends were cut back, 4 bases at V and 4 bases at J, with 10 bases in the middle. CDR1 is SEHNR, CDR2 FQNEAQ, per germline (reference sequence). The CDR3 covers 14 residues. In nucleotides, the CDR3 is TGTGCCAGCAGCTCCCCAAGTGGCACCGGGGAGCTGTTTTTT. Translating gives CASSSPSGTGELFF.

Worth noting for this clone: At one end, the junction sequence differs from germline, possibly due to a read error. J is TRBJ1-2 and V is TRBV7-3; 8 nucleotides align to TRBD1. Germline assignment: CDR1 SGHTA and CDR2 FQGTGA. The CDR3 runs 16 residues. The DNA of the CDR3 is TGTGCCAGCAGCCTAACGGGGTCACAGGGGGACTATGGCTACACCTTC. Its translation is CASSLTGSQGDYGYTF.